This section outlines one T cell receptor beta chain sequence together with its context. What it binds is unknown. TRB was amplified by touch-down multiplex PCR, primer pools A and B combined. TCRdb reprocessed the multiplex PCR reads and reports one entry per CDR3 protein, with no DNA. In all, the sample yields 6,000 to 8,000 distinct CDR3 sequences. There are 19 residues in the CDR3. Germline CDR1 is LGHNA and CDR2 is YSLEER. This sample was included in a study of T cell clusters in autoimmune cytopenias. Points from the study as a whole: A dominant lymphoma-associated repertoire apparently masked the cluster-lack signature in secondary cytopenia versus chronic lymphocytic leukemia. TRB repertoire shifts in secondary cytopenia and chronic lymphocytic leukemia mostly reflected lymphoma, not autoimmunity. Primary autoimmune cytopenia patients seemingly lacked the physiological T cell clusters found in healthy donors. Active autoimmune hepatitis patients had around 2.7-fold fewer exclusive TRB clusters than healthy donors.

TRB amplification used 250 ng of peripheral blood genomic DNA. Specimen: peripheral blood. The chain recombines TRBV4-3 with TRBJ1-2. The source of this sequence is a human donor with an autoimmune cytopenia or autoimmune hepatitis (not recorded which). The CDR3 loop is CASSQENEGRTDINYGYTF.